The T cell receptor beta chain under discussion was sequenced for a study of cytomegalovirus exposure and HLA in healthy donors. Study-wide points: The classifier reportedly diagnosed cytomegalovirus status with high specificity and sensitivity. Accurate predictions that matched the HLA-A and HLA-B alleles of most subjects were reportedly made from TCR beta sequences.

When sampled, the donors appeared nominally healthy, though they likely had unrecorded immune exposures. As to this clone: Its target is not known.

Germline trimming cut 0 bases from V and 3 bases from J; bases unmatched to any gene: 2. CDR3 length: 14 amino acids. The germline V gene has CDR1 SGHNT and CDR2 YYREEE (reference sequence). PCR involved 60 Vbeta and 13 Jbeta primers. The protocol was immunoSEQ multiplex PCR, while the TCRdb copy is restricted to in-frame clones and leaves out a portion. The sample holds under 100,000 clones, around 80% seen once. Sequences were obtained from PBMCs. This chain links TRBV5-4 with TRBJ2-7, with 8 positions matching TRBD1. The source of this sequence is a human donor in good health. CDR3 sequence reads: CASSLGQGRYEQYF. CDR3 nucleotide sequence: TGTGCCAGCAGCTTGGGACAGGGGCGCTACGAGCAGTACTTC.